This entry lists 9 T cell receptor beta chains sequenced from one sample in a study of CXCR3-negative and CXCR3-positive naive CD8 T cells. Preparation of TRB cDNA libraries relied on 5' RACE carrying UMI labels. After re-calling the 5' RACE reads, TCRdb lists one entry per CDR3 protein, DNA absent. The sample has some 66,000 distinct CDR3 sequences. The sequenced material came from naive CXCR3- CD8+ T cells from blood. Subset specified: CD45RO-CCR7+CD27+CD95- naive CD8+ T cells lacking CXCR3 (TNR3-). The receptors come from a human donor in good health. Some clones in this sample may be carry-over from other donors' samples.

The chain carries TRBV7-9 and TRBJ2-7; checking the TCRdb D call of TRBD1 is not possible without DNA. The germline V gene has CDR1 SEHNR and CDR2 FQNEAQ (reference sequence). The CDR3 spans 13 residues. The CDR3 here is CATRGASNYEQYF.

This rearrangement joins TRBV7-9 to TRBJ1-2. The V gene's germline CDR1 is SEHNR and CDR2 FQNEAQ (reference sequence). The CDR3 has 14 residues. The chain's CDR3 is CASSPLLGNYGYTF. Full variable domain (outside the CDR3, taken from reference TRBV7-9 and TRBJ1-2): DTGVSQNPRHKITKRGQNVTFRCDPISEHNRLYWYRQTLGQGPEFLTYFQNEAQLEKSRLLSDRFSAERPKGSFSTLEIQRTEQGDSAMYLCASSPLLGNYGYTFGSGTRLTVV.

The chain is built from TRBV27 and TRBJ2-2; TCRdb selects TRBD1, and the lack of DNA leaves this call unchecked. Germline V gives CDR1 MNHEY, CDR2 SMNVEV (reference sequence). The CDR3 length is 15 residues. Here the CDR3 reads CASSPPQGSTGELFF.

The chain employs TRBV5-4 and TRBJ2-7; TCRdb indicates TRBD1, and absent DNA this call remains unverified. The CDR3 consists of 14 residues. Germline V gene lookup returns CDR1 SGHNT and CDR2 YYREEE (reference sequence). Here the CDR3 reads CASSPGTGHYEQYF.

The chain has TRBV11-2 and TRBJ2-7; TCRdb proposes TRBD1, but this gene call is untestable without DNA. The germline V gene has CDR1 SGHAT and CDR2 FQNNGV. This CDR3 has 14 residues. The CDR3 spells CASSFNGASYEQYF.

The J gene is TRBJ2-1, the V gene TRBV5-1. Germline V CDR1 and CDR2: SGHRS, YFSETQ. CDR3 length equals 16 residues. The CDR3 sequence is CASSFYSGSSYNEQFF.

This chain links TRBV28 with TRBJ2-7; TCRdb names TRBD2, which stays unverified in the absence of DNA. The V gene's germline CDR1 is MDHEN and CDR2 SYDVKM. The CDR3 spans 16 residues. This CDR3 is CASSLNLGHYFDEQYF.

The chain links TRBV29-1 to TRBJ2-1; TCRdb's D gene call, TRBD2, goes unchecked for lack of DNA. The length of the CDR3 is 17 residues. Germline CDR1 reads SQVTM; CDR2 reads ANQGSEA. CDR3 region: CSVENLVQGGHYNEQFF.

V usage is TRBV7-2 and J usage is TRBJ2-7; there is no DNA to check the TCRdb D call of TRBD1. Germline V gene lookup returns CDR1 SGHTA and CDR2 FQGNSA. This CDR3 is 14 amino acids long. The CDR3 protein is CASSLERGFNEQYF.